Following are 20 T cell receptor beta chains from one sample sequenced in a study of shared clonotypes between healthy human individuals. Clones were sequenced by immunoSEQ multiplex PCR, and TCRdb holds only the in-frame ones, with some missing. This sample has approximately 500,000 clones, with less than 96% found just once. Sequencing was done on a sample of naive CD4+ T cells sorted from blood. Documented subset: CD45RA+ positively selected. The receptors stem from a woman aged 30 to 39 in good health.

The rearrangement uses TRBV9 and TRBJ2-1; the D gene is possibly TRBD2 (5 bases). The CDR3 spans 16 residues. Germline V gene data show CDR1 as SGDLS and CDR2 as YYNGEE. Trimming removed 6 bases at V and 5 bases at J, with 21 bases between. This CDR3 reads CASTSLAGAAHNEQFF. The DNA for the CDR3 is TGTGCCAGCACCTCCTTGGCGGGTGCTGCTCACAATGAGCAGTTCTTC.

The V gene is TRBV27, the J gene TRBJ1-1, with D unclear. The CDR3 has 13 amino acids. Germline V CDR1 and CDR2: MNHEY, SMNVEV (reference sequence). The V end lost 2 bases, the J end lost 4 bases, and 8 bases lay between the germline ends. The CDR3 protein is CASSLIDGTEAFF. The CDR3 region has the DNA TGTGCCAGCAGTTTAATAGACGGCACTGAAGCTTTCTTT.

The genes are TRBV18 and TRBJ2-1; 9 bases line up with TRBD2. The CDR3 has 17 residues. Germline CDR1 is KGHSH and CDR2 is LQKENI. The V and J ends lost 2 bases and 10 bases, in that order; junction bases with no gene match: 15. CDR3 sequence (DNA): TGTGCCAGCTCACCAACCACCGGGCGGGAGGGCCGTTGGGAGCAGTTCTTC. Amino acids: CASSPTTGREGRWEQFF.

The J gene is TRBJ1-4, the V gene TRBV10-2, with D possibly matching TRBD1 (5 bases). V was trimmed by 0 bases and J by 0 bases, leaving 14 bases between them. CDR1 is WSHSY, CDR2 SAAADI, per germline. The length of the CDR3 is 18 residues. In DNA form, the CDR3 reads TGCGCCAGCAGTGAGTCGGTTGGGGGACGGCCAACTAATGAAAAACTGTTTTTT. Its translation: CASSESVGGRPTNEKLFF.

V is TRBV30 and J is TRBJ2-3; unclear D gene. The V gene's germline CDR1 is GTSNPN and CDR2 SVGIG (reference sequence). Trimming removed 4 bases at V and 0 bases at J, with 2 bases between. This CDR3 comprises 11 residues. The DNA for the CDR3 is TGTGCCTGGATGAGCACAGATACGCAGTATTTT. This codes for CAWMSTDTQYF.

The chain employs TRBV6-1 and TRBJ1-5; no clear D gene. Germline V lookup: CDR1 MNHNS, CDR2 SASEGT. The CDR3 is 14 residues long. The V end was cut by 6 bases, the J end by 4 bases, with 13 bases between. The DNA of the CDR3 is TGTGCCAGCAGGGACCGGGCCCCAAATCAGCCCCAGCATTTT. Translating gives CASRDRAPNQPQHF.

The chain uses TRBV18 and TRBJ2-7; D is perhaps TRBD1 (6 bases). Deletions cut 3 bases from V and 2 bases from J, with 20 bases between. The germline V gene has CDR1 KGHSH and CDR2 LQKENI. This CDR3 comprises 17 residues. The CDR3 nucleotides read TGTGCCAGCTCACCGGGGGCCCTCGAGCGACCCACCTACGAGCAGTACTTC. This encodes CASSPGALERPTYEQYF.

V gene TRBV7-8 combines with J gene TRBJ2-7; 11 bases fit TRBD2. Germline V lookup: CDR1 SGHVS, CDR2 FQNEAQ. The length of the CDR3 is 16 residues. V lost 6 bases to trimming and J lost 2 bases; unmatched junction nucleotides: 9. The CDR3, as DNA: TGTGCCAGCAGTCTACAACTAGCGGGGGTGGCCTACGAGCAGTACTTC. Protein product: CASSLQLAGVAYEQYF. The full variable domain, its missing parts supplied by reference TRBV7-8 and TRBJ2-7, is GAGVSQSPRYKVAKRGQDVALRCDPISGHVSLFWYQQALGQGPEFLTYFQNEAQLDKSGLPSDRFFAERPEGSVSTLKIQRTQQEDSAVYLCASSLQLAGVAYEQYFGPGTRLTVT.

The genes are TRBV4-1 and TRBJ2-1; no reliable D call. The CDR3 length is 13 residues. In germline, CDR1 is MGHRA, CDR2 YSYEKL. Trimming stripped 2 bases from V and 6 bases from J, with 8 bases between. The CDR3 here is CASSQFPGNEQFF. In nucleotides, the CDR3 is TGCGCCAGCAGCCAATTCCCGGGCAATGAGCAGTTCTTC.

As regards this clone: The sample carries other DNA sequences with the same CDR3. The chain joins TRBV7-9 to TRBJ1-3; possibly TRBD1 for D (6 bases). Germline V gene data show CDR1 as SEHNR and CDR2 as FQNEAQ (reference sequence). With 0 bases removed from V and 6 bases from J, the gap between germline ends came to 12 bases. This CDR3 spans 15 amino acids. CDR3 protein: CASSLAGQGTNTIYF. The CDR3 bases are TGTGCCAGCAGCTTAGCGGGACAAGGAACAAACACCATATATTTT.

The CDR3 here is CASSLTAGGLTYEQYF. The CDR3, as DNA: TGTGCCAGCAGCTTGACGGCGGGAGGGCTGACCTACGAGCAGTACTTC. This chain connects TRBV5-6 to TRBJ2-7, with 9 bases matching TRBD2. The CDR3 is 16 residues long. The trim removed 1 base at V and 2 bases at J, leaving 7 bases unmatched. The germline CDR1 and CDR2 sequences are SGHDT and YYEEEE.

The rearrangement links TRBV11-3 to TRBJ2-1; tentatively, D is TRBD1 (5 bases). The germline gives CDR1 SGHNT, CDR2 YENEEA. CDR3 size: 11 residues. The ends were cut back, 2 bases at V and 9 bases at J, with 5 bases in the middle. The CDR3 sequence: CASSLRGEQFF. The CDR3 nucleotides are TGTGCCAGCAGCTTAAGGGGTGAGCAGTTCTTC.

In its sample, this clone was seen once. This chain joins TRBV5-4 and TRBJ2-1; 10 bases match TRBD2. This CDR3 is built from 17 residues. Per germline, CDR1 SGHNT and CDR2 YYREEE (reference sequence). J gave up 5 bases and V 3 bases, and 11 bases lay outside the gene matches. CDR3: CASSSIYLAGEHNEQFF. In DNA, the CDR3 is TGTGCCAGCAGCTCGATCTACCTAGCGGGAGAACACAATGAGCAGTTCTTC.

The chain has TRBV19 and TRBJ2-1; D is perhaps TRBD2 (6 bases). CDR3 length: 15 residues. The ends were cut back, 3 bases at V and 8 bases at J, with 17 bases in the middle. CDR1 and CDR2 from the germline V gene are LNHDA and SQIVND (reference sequence). CDR3 nucleotide sequence: TGTGCCAGTAGTATGTACGGGAGAGGTAAGCATGAGCAGTTCTTC. Amino acid sequence: CASSMYGRGKHEQFF.

V gene TRBV19 combines with J gene TRBJ2-2; TRBD1 is a possible D gene (5 bases). V shed 10 bases and J shed 6 bases, with 9 bases lying between them. The germline CDR1 and CDR2 sequences are LNHDA and SQIVND (reference sequence). CDR3 length: 11 residues. In nucleotides, the CDR3 is TGTGCCACAGGGATTCCCGGGGAGCTGTTTTTT. Amino acids: CATGIPGELFF.

V gene TRBV6-5 combines with J gene TRBJ1-2; possibly TRBD1 for D (5 bases). The CDR3 sequence is 14 residues long. The germline CDR1 and CDR2 sequences are MNHEY and SVGAGI. Trimming stripped 5 bases from V and 6 bases from J, with 16 bases between. CDR3 coding DNA: TGTGCCAGCAGTCCAGGGACGGCTGGGGATGGCTACACCTTC. Its translation is CASSPGTAGDGYTF.

V is TRBV4-1 and J is TRBJ2-2; no reliable D call. The V gene lost 1 base and the J gene lost 6 bases, with 9 bases spanning the gap. Germline V CDR1 and CDR2: MGHRA, YSYEKL. This CDR3 comprises 14 residues. CDR3 bases: TGCGCCAGCAGCCAAGTTCAGGTTCCCGGGGAGCTGTTTTTT. Translation: CASSQVQVPGELFF.

This clone was seen just once. This chain links TRBV4-1 with TRBJ2-4; unclear D gene. The germline gives CDR1 MGHRA, CDR2 YSYEKL. With 3 bases removed from V and 2 bases from J, the gap between germline ends came to 11 bases. CDR3 length: 15 amino acids. CDR3 DNA: TGCGCCAGCAGCCAGGGTGGATCCCCCAAAAACATTCAGTACTTC. It encodes CASSQGGSPKNIQYF.

This clone appeared a single time. The rearrangement joins TRBV11-2 to TRBJ2-1; the D call may be TRBD1 or TRBD2 (10 bases each). Per the germline V gene, CDR1 is SGHAT and CDR2 is FQNNGV. This CDR3 has 18 residues. V was clipped by 3 bases and J by 9 bases, with 27 bases between them. CDR3 sequence: CASSFDRGHTSGIGEQFF. In DNA, the CDR3 is TGTGCCAGCAGCTTCGACAGGGGGCATACTAGCGGGATCGGTGAGCAGTTCTTC.

The rearrangement links TRBV5-1 to TRBJ1-2, with D hard to call. The CDR3 has 13 amino acids. Between the trimmed V and J ends, which lost 2 bases and 3 bases, there was a span of 8 bases. Per germline, CDR1 SGHRS and CDR2 YFSETQ. For the CDR3, the DNA is TGCGCCAGCAGCTTAACGCAGGACTATGGCTACACCTTC. This encodes CASSLTQDYGYTF.